Sequencing of this T cell receptor (beta chain) was carried out in a study of T cell responses to AZD1222 COVID-19 vaccine. Notes on the study in general: Along spike, vaccine-associated CD4 TCRs were found throughout, with dominance at 160-218 and 743-854. Clonal diversity may have been underestimated in mostly white British donors. Seropositive at baseline were only a handful of AZD1222 recipients. Repertoire sampling was restricted to post-peak T cell response timepoints.

Generated by immunoSEQ multiplex PCR, the TCRdb table keeps only in-frame clones and is missing some. Of 150,000 or so clones in the sample, roughly nine tenths were seen once. The CDR3 is 15 amino acids. Trimming pared 5 bases from V and 2 bases from J, leaving 17 bases between. Germline V gene data show CDR1 as SGHNT and CDR2 as YYREEE (reference sequence). In regard to this clone: The antigen is not known.

V gene TRBV5-4 combines with J gene TRBJ2-7; the D call may be TRBD1 or TRBD2 (6 bases each). This receptor was identified in an adult who received the AZD1222 COVID-19 vaccine. The specimen was peripheral blood, collected 28 days after the second AZD1222 dose. In nucleotides, the CDR3 is TGTGCCAGCAGTTCTAGCGAGGGGGGAACCTACGAGCAGTACTTC. It translates to CASSSSEGGTYEQYF. The complete variable domain, with remaining parts taken from reference TRBV5-4 and TRBJ2-7, reads ETGVTQSPTHLIKTRGQQVTLRCSSQSGHNTVSWYQQALGQGPQFIFQYYREEENGRGNFPPRFSGLQFPNYSSELNVNALELDDSALYLCASSSSEGGTYEQYFGPGTRLTVT.